This TCR beta chain was recovered during a study of cytomegalovirus exposure and HLA in healthy donors. The V and J ends lost 10 bases and 4 bases, in that order; junction bases with no gene match: 6. Germline values: CDR1 MDHEN, CDR2 SYDVKM. The CDR3 is made up of 14 amino acids. Only in-frame clones appear in the TCRdb table, and some are missing; sequencing was by immunoSEQ multiplex PCR. The sample lists about 170,000 clones, roughly 90% occurring once. Sequencing was carried out using PBMCs. The rearrangement joins TRBV28 to TRBJ2-3; 12 bases match TRBD2. This clonotype was obtained from a woman aged 25 to 39 in good health and CMV-seronegative. The CDR3 sequence: CATRLAGEADTQYF. CDR3 sequence (DNA): TGTGCCACCCGACTAGCGGGAGAGGCAGATACGCAGTATTTT.